Following are 30 T cell receptor beta chains from one sample sequenced in a study of CD8 T cells in ankylosing spondylitis listed by TCRdb under 2017. The library relied on 5' RACE. Sequencing used an Illumina HiSeq 2500. TCRdb reprocessing: public reads trimmed at Q25 with fastp, clones called with MiXCR, in-frame beta chains kept. Identical CDR3 protein sequences are pooled into one entry, listed with their most common genes and DNA. The sample table shows around 40,000 distinct CDR3 sequences, and 2.7% are seen once. The ten largest clones represent approximately 4.4% of the sample. Sequencing input: blood, either unsorted or a sorted T cell fraction (not recorded which). The receptors were sampled from a male donor with ankylosing spondylitis or in good health (not recorded which).

This clonotype was counted ten times or more. The V gene is TRBV9, the J gene TRBJ2-7, with D tentatively TRBD1 or TRBD2 (5 bases each). V gave up 3 bases and J gave up 7 bases, with 14 bases separating them. This CDR3 comprises 13 residues. Germline values: CDR1 SGDLS, CDR2 YYNGEE. CDR3 in DNA: TGTGCCAGCAGCGCCTTGGGGCGGGTGGAGCAGTACTTC. It codes for CASSALGRVEQYF.

This clonotype was counted between two and nine times. The CDR3 sequence is CASSVDARAPHYGYTF. The CDR3 DNA reads as TGTGCCAGCAGCGTAGATGCCCGGGCTCCCCACTATGGCTACACCTTC. The chain joins TRBV9 to TRBJ1-2; D uncertain. The germline V and J ends were trimmed by 0 bases and 3 bases, with 15 bases remaining between them. CDR1 SGDLS and CDR2 YYNGEE come from the germline V gene. The CDR3 is 16 residues long.

This clonotype was picked up many times. The chain links TRBV9 to TRBJ2-3, with 12 bases identical to TRBD1. This CDR3 contains 15 residues. J lost 4 bases, V lost 4 bases, and 4 bases had no gene match. Germline assignment: CDR1 SGDLS and CDR2 YYNGEE. CDR3 sequence reads: CASSSGTGGPDTQYF. The CDR3 DNA reads as TGTGCCAGCAGCTCCGGGACAGGGGGCCCAGATACGCAGTATTTT.

This clonotype came up many times. V and J are TRBV5-5 and TRBJ1-2; no clear D gene. The CDR3 sequence is 9 residues long. Between the trimmed V and J ends, which lost 6 bases and 7 bases, there was a span of 4 bases. Germline lookup yields CDR1 SGHKS and CDR2 YYEKEE (reference sequence). Here the CDR3 reads CASTGGYTF. CDR3 nucleotide sequence: TGTGCCAGCACGGGTGGCTACACCTTC.

The sample holds many counts of this clonotype. J is TRBJ2-7 and V is TRBV9; D perhaps matches TRBD2 (5 bases). V shed 0 bases and J shed 6 bases, with 13 bases lying between them. Per germline, CDR1 SGDLS and CDR2 YYNGEE. This CDR3 is 14 amino acids long. DNA for the CDR3: TGTGCCAGCAGCGTAGACCCCGGGGTCGGCGAGCAGTACTTC. It encodes CASSVDPGVGEQYF.

This clonotype came up many times. The chain combines TRBV9 with TRBJ1-6; D is undetermined. The CDR3 loop spans 16 amino acids. CDR1 is SGDLS and CDR2 is YYNGEE in the germline V gene. Deletions cut 2 bases from V and 0 bases from J, with 9 bases between. DNA of the CDR3: TGTGCCAGCAGCGTCAGCCGGAGCTCCTATAATTCACCCCTCCACTTT. It encodes CASSVSRSSYNSPLHF.

This clonotype has at least ten counts. The chain carries TRBV9 and TRBJ1-4; 7 bases line up with TRBD1. V was clipped by 2 bases and J by 5 bases; unmatched bases: 6. The germline CDR1 and CDR2 sequences are SGDLS and YYNGEE. The CDR3 has 15 residues. CDR3 nucleotides: TGTGCCAGCAGCGTTTCGACAGGGCTCAATGAAAAACTGTTTTTT. Translated: CASSVSTGLNEKLFF.

This clonotype was seen many times. This rearrangement joins TRBV9 to TRBJ2-7, with no clear D. CDR1 SGDLS and CDR2 YYNGEE come from the germline V gene. The CDR3 spans 12 residues. Trimming removed 4 bases at V and 2 bases at J, with 7 bases between. The CDR3 loop reads CASSPAPYEQYF. The CDR3 nucleotides read TGTGCCAGCAGCCCAGCCCCCTACGAGCAGTACTTC.

This clonotype came up many times. The V gene is TRBV9, the J gene TRBJ2-7; D not resolved. Germline V lookup: CDR1 SGDLS, CDR2 YYNGEE. V gave up 0 bases and J gave up 3 bases, with 10 bases separating them. This CDR3 spans 14 amino acids. In nucleotides, the CDR3 is TGTGCCAGCAGCGTAGACGCCCGCAACTACGAGCAGTACTTC. Translating it yields CASSVDARNYEQYF.

This clonotype was counted ten times or more. The chain is built from TRBV9 and TRBJ1-1; 9 bases are shared with TRBD1. Losses at the gene ends were 4 bases for V and 2 bases for J; bases not matched to a gene: 3. The CDR3 consists of 14 residues. CDR1 and CDR2 (germline): SGDLS, YYNGEE. The CDR3 DNA is TGTGCCAGCAGCTCTACAGGGGGCAACACTGAAGCTTTCTTT. It codes for CASSSTGGNTEAFF.

This clonotype has a count of ten or more. This chain's CDR3 is CASSVASAGEQYF. CDR3 bases: TGTGCCAGCAGCGTAGCGTCGGCCGGGGAGCAGTACTTC. V gene TRBV9 combines with J gene TRBJ2-7; no clear D. The germline gives CDR1 SGDLS, CDR2 YYNGEE. V was pared by 0 bases and J by 7 bases, with 11 bases between. There are 13 residues in the CDR3. Full variable domain (rest looked up from reference TRBV9 and TRBJ2-7): DSGVTQTPKHLITATGQRVTLRCSPRSGDLSVYWYQQSLDQGLQFLIQYYNGEERAKGNILERFSAQQFPDLHSELNLSSLELGDSALYFCASSVASAGEQYFGPGTRLTVT.

This clonotype was seen repeatedly, ten times or more. The chain recombines TRBV9 with TRBJ1-2; D is unclear. The germline V gene has CDR1 SGDLS and CDR2 YYNGEE. V was clipped by 7 bases and J by 8 bases, with 27 bases between them. The CDR3 runs to 16 residues. CDR3 sequence: CASGRFGGFQGMGYTF. In DNA, the CDR3 is TGTGCCAGCGGGCGGTTCGGCGGTTTTCAAGGGATGGGCTACACCTTC.

This clonotype was seen ten or more times. The rearrangement joins TRBV9 to TRBJ1-6, with D unclear. Germline CDR1 reads SGDLS; CDR2 reads YYNGEE. Trimming cost V 0 bases and J 7 bases, with 11 bases left between them. The CDR3 consists of 15 residues. CDR3 protein: CASSVGSGPNSPLHF. Written as DNA, the CDR3 is TGTGCCAGCAGCGTAGGCAGCGGCCCGAATTCACCCCTCCACTTT.

This clonotype was counted at least ten times. The chain links TRBV9 to TRBJ2-6, with a tentative D call TRBD1 (5 bases). The ends were cut back, 0 bases at V and 4 bases at J, with 8 bases in the middle. The germline V gene has CDR1 SGDLS and CDR2 YYNGEE. This CDR3 is 15 amino acids long. The CDR3 is CASSVGGEGANVLTF. The CDR3 DNA follows: TGTGCCAGCAGCGTAGGGGGCGAGGGGGCCAACGTCCTGACTTTC.

This clonotype has at least ten counts. The chain carries TRBV9 and TRBJ1-6; D uncertain. V dropped 7 bases and J dropped 4 bases, with 9 bases sitting between them. CDR1 is SGDLS, CDR2 YYNGEE, per germline. The CDR3 spans 13 residues. CDR3 in DNA: TGTGCCAGCCGTACATCGTATAATTCACCCCTCCACTTT. Translating it yields CASRTSYNSPLHF. The full variable domain, its missing parts supplied by reference TRBV9 and TRBJ1-6, is DSGVTQTPKHLITATGQRVTLRCSPRSGDLSVYWYQQSLDQGLQFLIQYYNGEERAKGNILERFSAQQFPDLHSELNLSSLELGDSALYFCASRTSYNSPLHFGNGTRLTVT.

Ten or more counts support this clonotype. The chain has TRBV9 and TRBJ1-3; TRBD1 matches at 9 bases. V trimming: 2 bases; J trimming: 0 bases; junction bases outside the gene matches: 3. Per germline, CDR1 SGDLS and CDR2 YYNGEE. This CDR3 comprises 16 residues. For the CDR3, the DNA is TGTGCCAGCAGCGTCGGGACAGGGCGCTCTGGAAACACCATATATTTT. As protein: CASSVGTGRSGNTIYF.

This clonotype was counted at least ten times. The chain couples TRBV9 to TRBJ2-2; 11 positions agree with TRBD2. CDR3 length: 17 residues. The trim removed 1 base at V and 3 bases at J, leaving 5 bases unmatched. The V gene's germline CDR1 is SGDLS and CDR2 YYNGEE. The CDR3 loop reads CASSVQASGRYTGELFF. For the CDR3, the DNA is TGTGCCAGCAGCGTACAGGCTAGCGGGAGGTACACCGGGGAGCTGTTTTTT.

This clonotype was seen ten or more times. This sequence joins TRBV9 and TRBJ2-3, with 10 positions matching TRBD1. Germline CDR1 is SGDLS and CDR2 is YYNGEE. Germline trimming cut 4 bases from V and 4 bases from J; bases unmatched to any gene: 18. The CDR3 spans 19 residues. CDR3 DNA: TGTGCCAGCAGCCCCCATGCTCGACCGGGACAGGGGAGAGCAGATACGCAGTATTTT. This gives the protein CASSPHARPGQGRADTQYF.

This clonotype appeared many times. The chain combines TRBV9 with TRBJ2-1; TRBD1 matches at 7 bases. The CDR3 spans 15 residues. The V gene end was trimmed by 0 bases and the J gene end by 5 bases; junction bases not matched to a gene: 5. Germline assignment: CDR1 SGDLS and CDR2 YYNGEE. CDR3 DNA: TGTGCCAGCAGCGTAGTACCCACAGGGGACAATGAGCAGTTCTTC. Its translation is CASSVVPTGDNEQFF.

This clonotype was detected many times. This chain connects TRBV9 to TRBJ2-5; 7 positions match TRBD2. This CDR3 is built from 14 residues. J gave up 1 base and V 2 bases, and 2 bases lay outside the gene matches. From germline, CDR1 is SGDLS and CDR2 YYNGEE. The CDR3 loop is CASSVSSGQETQYF. CDR3 DNA: TGTGCCAGCAGCGTTTCTAGCGGCCAAGAGACCCAGTACTTC.

This sequence joins TRBV9 and TRBJ1-6; 7 nucleotides align to TRBD1. The junction had 7 bases not matched to a gene; V was cut back by 4 bases and J by 6 bases. This CDR3 comprises 15 residues. CDR1 and CDR2 (germline): SGDLS, YYNGEE. The CDR3 sequence is CASSSGQARNSPLHF. In DNA, the CDR3 is TGTGCCAGCAGCAGCGGACAGGCTCGTAATTCACCCCTCCACTTT.

This clonotype was detected ten times or more. The gene calls are TRBV9 and TRBJ2-5; D gene ambiguous. The germline V gene has CDR1 SGDLS and CDR2 YYNGEE. This CDR3 has 17 amino acids. Trimming took 4 bases from V and 1 from J, leaving 20 bases between them. In DNA form, the CDR3 reads TGTGCCAGCAGCCTAAATCCCACGGGCGCTGGCCAAGAGACCCAGTACTTC. This codes for CASSLNPTGAGQETQYF.

The table lists this clonotype with many counts. The chain uses TRBV9 and TRBJ1-3; D gene ambiguous. V was cut by 4 bases and J by 4 bases, with 15 bases left in between. Per germline, CDR1 SGDLS and CDR2 YYNGEE. The CDR3 has 15 residues. In DNA form, the CDR3 reads TGTGCCAGCAGCCCCCAAGGGCCGATCGGAAACACCATATATTTT. Protein sequence: CASSPQGPIGNTIYF.

This clonotype came up many times. This rearrangement joins TRBV9 to TRBJ2-3, with 9 nucleotides matching TRBD2. Trimming removed 0 bases from V and 1 base from J; junction bases left unmatched: 3. Per the germline V gene, CDR1 is SGDLS and CDR2 is YYNGEE. This CDR3 has 16 amino acids. The CDR3 DNA reads TGTGCCAGCAGCGTAGGTTCTAGCGGGGGCACAGATACGCAGTATTTT. This translates into CASSVGSSGGTDTQYF.

This clonotype was picked up many times. The J gene is TRBJ2-7, the V gene TRBV9; D call uncertain. The germline gives CDR1 SGDLS, CDR2 YYNGEE. CDR3 length: 13 amino acids. The V end lost 4 bases, the J end lost 0 bases, and 8 bases lay between the germline ends. The CDR3 loop reads CASSLSSSYEQYF. The CDR3, as DNA: TGTGCCAGCAGCCTCTCCAGCTCCTACGAGCAGTACTTC.

There are many counts of this clonotype. V usage is TRBV9 and J usage is TRBJ1-5; unclear D gene. The CDR3 spans 15 residues. Germline V gene lookup returns CDR1 SGDLS and CDR2 YYNGEE. V lost 2 bases to trimming and J lost 0 bases, with 9 bases between them. DNA of the CDR3: TGTGCCAGCAGCGTCGGGTTTGGTAGCAATCAGCCCCAGCATTTT. It translates to CASSVGFGSNQPQHF.

In its sample, this clonotype was seen a few times. The J gene is TRBJ1-5, the V gene TRBV9; maybe TRBD1 (5 bases). The V end lost 4 bases, the J end lost 5 bases, and 13 bases lay between the germline ends. The germline V gene encodes CDR1 SGDLS and CDR2 YYNGEE. The CDR3 has 14 amino acids. Here the CDR3 reads CASSQSGGDQPQHF. In DNA, the CDR3 is TGTGCCAGCAGCCAGAGCGGGGGAGATCAGCCCCAGCATTTT. The entire variable domain, with the rest obtained from reference TRBV9 and TRBJ1-5, is as follows: DSGVTQTPKHLITATGQRVTLRCSPRSGDLSVYWYQQSLDQGLQFLIQYYNGEERAKGNILERFSAQQFPDLHSELNLSSLELGDSALYFCASSQSGGDQPQHFGDGTRLSIL.

Many counts were recorded for this clonotype. V is TRBV9 and J is TRBJ2-1, with 10 bases identical to TRBD2. With V trimmed by 4 bases and J by 8 bases, 9 bases remained unmatched. This CDR3 has 15 residues. CDR1 is SGDLS and CDR2 is YYNGEE in the germline V gene. The CDR3 bases are TGTGCCAGCAGCCCCCGGGCTAGCGGGAGCTATGAGCAGTTCTTC. As protein: CASSPRASGSYEQFF.

In this sample, this clonotype turned up many times. The chain recombines TRBV9 with TRBJ1-2; no firm D call. The CDR3 is 15 amino acids. Germline V gene data show CDR1 as SGDLS and CDR2 as YYNGEE. The V and J ends lost 2 bases and 8 bases respectively, with 19 bases between them. This CDR3 reads CASSVTTGYRRGYTF. DNA of the CDR3: TGTGCCAGCAGCGTGACCACCGGCTATCGGCGCGGCTACACCTTC.

The chain combines TRBV9 with TRBJ2-7; 8 nucleotides match TRBD2. V lost 2 bases, J lost 5 bases, and 6 bases stayed unmatched. The CDR3 has 14 residues. CDR1 is SGDLS and CDR2 is YYNGEE in the germline V gene. Here the CDR3 reads CASSVVAGSHEQYF. The CDR3, as DNA: TGTGCCAGCAGCGTTGTAGCGGGGTCCCACGAGCAGTACTTC.